This is a list of T cell receptor beta chains from one sample in a study of shared clonotypes between healthy human individuals. The repertoire was sequenced with immunoSEQ multiplex PCR; TCRdb's copy has only in-frame clones and lacks some. The sample records approximately 240,000 clones, over 60% being singletons. The source material was memory CD4+ T cells sorted from blood. Receptor source: a young man in good health. The CDR3 runs from the conserved cysteine through the conserved F or W. The D gene is left open where the match is weak. Clone size, where shown, is once, few, many, or a class for clones that have expanded.

CDR3: CASHTKKQGAGLGTEAFF
DNA: TGTGCCAGCCATACAAAAAAACAGGGGGCCGGACTCGGCACTGAAGCTTTCTTT
size: .
J: TRBJ1-1
D: TRBD1
V: TRBV11-1

CDR3: CASSLRSAVTGELFF
DNA: TGTGCCAGCAGCTTAAGGAGTGCAGTTACCGGGGAGCTGTTTTTT
size: .
J: TRBJ2-2
D: .
V: TRBV11-3

CDR3: CASTTGNYNEQFF
DNA: TGTGCCAGCACCACAGGAAATTACAATGAGCAGTTCTTC
size: .
J: TRBJ2-1
D: .
V: TRBV21-1

CDR3: CASSLNGQMNTEAFF
DNA: TGTGCCAGCAGCCTAAATGGACAGATGAACACTGAAGCTTTCTTT
size: .
J: TRBJ1-1
D: .
V: TRBV11-3

CDR3: CASSPFRTSGSTETQYF
DNA: TGTGCCAGCTCACCGTTTCGGACTAGCGGGAGCACGGAGACCCAGTACTTC
size: .
J: TRBJ2-5
D: TRBD2
V: TRBV18

CDR3: CASSLTGTSNQPQHF
DNA: TGTGCCAGCAGCTTGACAGGAACTAGCAATCAGCCCCAGCATTTT
size: few
J: TRBJ1-5
D: .
V: TRBV7-2

CDR3: CASSLAQGGQQYF
DNA: TGTGCCAGCAGCTTAGCGCAGGGCGGGCAGCAGTACTTC
size: .
J: TRBJ2-7
D: .
V: TRBV7-2

CDR3: CASSQARQGKRNEQFF
DNA: TGTGCCAGCAGCCAAGCCAGACAGGGGAAAAGGAATGAGCAGTTCTTC
size: .
J: TRBJ2-1
D: TRBD1
V: TRBV14

CDR3: CASSPGGYEQYF
DNA: TGTGCCAGCTCACCGGGAGGCTACGAGCAGTACTTC
size: many
J: TRBJ2-7
D: .
V: TRBV18

CDR3: CASSRQGRVDEQYF
DNA: TGCGCCAGCAGCCGACAGGGCCGTGTGGACGAGCAGTACTTC
size: .
J: TRBJ2-7
D: TRBD1
V: TRBV5-1